The 14 T cell receptor beta chains given below trace back to one sample, sequenced in a study of T cell responses to AZD1222 COVID-19 vaccine. The data were produced by immunoSEQ multiplex PCR, yet TCRdb's version contains in-frame clones alone and is incomplete. The sample has 70,000 to 90,000 clones; 90% are singletons. Sample: peripheral blood, taken on day 0 of AZD1222 vaccination. Receptors were obtained from an adult in good health.

This chain uses TRBV6-2 or TRBV6-3 with TRBJ1-1; D remains ambiguous. The V gene lost 5 bases and the J gene lost 4 bases, with 5 bases spanning the gap. This CDR3 has 11 residues. CDR1 MNHEY and CDR2 SVGEGT come from the germline V gene. The chain's CDR3 is CASSHGTEAFF. In nucleotides, the CDR3 is TGTGCCAGCAGTCACGGCACTGAAGCTTTCTTT.

J is TRBJ2-7 and V is TRBV9; D is ambiguous. The germline CDR1 and CDR2 sequences are SGDLS and YYNGEE. Trimming left V 0 bases short and J 6 bases short, with 13 bases between. The CDR3 runs 14 residues. CDR3 amino acids: CASSVDPTLSEQYF. CDR3 in DNA: TGTGCCAGCAGCGTAGATCCTACGCTTTCCGAGCAGTACTTC.

The genes are TRBV21-1 and TRBJ2-1; the table's D call, TRBD1, has no DNA check behind it. TRBV21-1 is annotated as a pseudogene. The CDR3 covers 17 residues. The CDR3 region is CASSTRTQGPHYNEQFF. The CDR3 nucleotides are TGTGCCAGCAGCACCCGGACACAGGGTCCCCATTACAATGAGCAGTTCTTC.

This chain links TRBV7-2 with TRBJ1-1; a weak D match, TRBD1 (5 bases). This CDR3 region has 14 residues. Trimming took 5 bases from V and 0 from J, leaving 10 bases between them. The germline V gene has CDR1 SGHTA and CDR2 FQGNSA. In nucleotides, the CDR3 is TGTGCCAGCAGCCCACGACAGATGAACACTGAAGCTTTCTTT. This translates into CASSPRQMNTEAFF.

The chain carries TRBV19 and TRBJ2-1; 12 bases are a match to TRBD2. Trimming took 3 bases from V and 3 from J; bases not matched to a gene: 15. The V gene's germline CDR1 is LNHDA and CDR2 SQIVND (reference sequence). CDR3 size: 20 residues. DNA for the CDR3: TGTGCCAGTAGTATTCAATCGCTAGCGGGAGGGCCGAGGGTCTACAATGAGCAGTTCTTC. Protein sequence: CASSIQSLAGGPRVYNEQFF. Using reference TRBV19 and TRBJ2-1 for the parts outside the CDR3, the full variable domain is DGGITQSPKYLFRKEGQNVTLSCEQNLNHDAMYWYRQDPGQGLRLIYYSQIVNDFQKGDIAEGYSVSREKKESFPLTVTSAQKNPTAFYLCASSIQSLAGGPRVYNEQFFGPGTRLTVL.

This clone was seen a few times. The V call is TRBV2, the J call TRBJ2-1; D remains ambiguous. The V end was cut by 3 bases, the J end by 0 bases, with 12 bases between. CDR1 and CDR2 from the germline V gene are SNHLY and FYNNEI. This CDR3 comprises 16 residues. The chain's CDR3 is CASSEERQFSYNEQFF. DNA of the CDR3: TGTGCCAGCAGTGAGGAGAGGCAGTTCTCCTACAATGAGCAGTTCTTC.

This chain's CDR3 is CATTGGGSYNEQFF. In DNA form, the CDR3 reads TGTGCTACTACAGGGGGTGGCTCCTACAATGAGCAGTTCTTC. The genes are TRBV11-2 and TRBJ2-1; 8 nucleotides align to TRBD1. Germline loops: CDR1 SGHAT, CDR2 FQNNGV. The CDR3 spans 14 residues.

The chain carries TRBV19 and TRBJ2-1, with D perhaps TRBD2 (5 bases). Trimming shortened V by 2 bases and J by 6 bases, and 11 bases separated the two germline ends. The CDR3 runs 14 residues. CDR1 is LNHDA and CDR2 is SQIVND in the germline V gene (reference sequence). This CDR3 reads CASSIFGDRNEQFF. The CDR3, as DNA: TGTGCCAGTAGTATATTCGGGGATCGCAATGAGCAGTTCTTC.

The sample holds a few counts of this clone. The V and J genes are TRBV27 and TRBJ1-5; no reliable D call. The V end was cut by 7 bases, the J end by 4 bases, with 14 bases between. The germline V gene has CDR1 MNHEY and CDR2 SMNVEV (reference sequence). This CDR3 comprises 14 residues. CDR3 loop: CASTPPGGNQPQHF. The CDR3 DNA follows: TGTGCCAGCACCCCCCCCGGAGGGAATCAGCCCCAGCATTTT.

The V gene is TRBV6-4, the J gene TRBJ2-7, with 7 bases that match TRBD2. Germline V CDR1 and CDR2: MRHNA, SNTAGT. CDR3 size: 15 residues. Trimming cost V 4 bases and J 0 bases; bases outside gene matches: 6. The CDR3 loop reads CASSVEAGSSYEQYF. The CDR3, as DNA: TGTGCCAGCAGTGTAGAAGCGGGGAGCTCCTACGAGCAGTACTTC.

The V gene is TRBV27, the J gene TRBJ2-1; D perhaps matches TRBD2 (5 bases). Germline V gene data show CDR1 as MNHEY and CDR2 as SMNVEV (reference sequence). With 2 bases removed from V and 5 bases from J, the gap between germline ends came to 10 bases. The CDR3 runs 14 residues. This CDR3 is CASSLPGSDNEQFF. The CDR3 DNA reads TGTGCCAGCAGTTTACCGGGAAGCGACAATGAGCAGTTCTTC.

The V call is TRBV2, the J call TRBJ2-7; no reliable D call. Germline CDR1 is SNHLY and CDR2 is FYNNEI. V shed 4 bases and J shed 3 bases, with 10 bases lying between them. The CDR3 runs to 13 residues. CDR3 protein: CASSVIAVYEQYF. The DNA of the CDR3 is TGTGCCAGCAGTGTCATCGCGGTCTACGAGCAGTACTTC.

This rearrangement joins TRBV7-9 to TRBJ1-6, with D tentatively TRBD1 (5 bases). Trimming pared 1 base from V and 11 bases from J, leaving 15 bases between. The CDR3 length is 15 residues. Looked up from germline, CDR1 is SEHNR and CDR2 is FQNEAQ (reference sequence). This CDR3 is CASSLETQGTPPLHF. CDR3 nucleotide sequence: TGTGCCAGCAGCTTAGAGACCCAGGGAACTCCACCCCTCCACTTT.

The genes are TRBV18 and TRBJ1-4, with D hard to call. Germline CDR1 KGHSH, CDR2 LQKENI. This CDR3 has 13 amino acids. The V end lost 2 bases, the J end lost 7 bases, and 8 bases lay between the germline ends. The CDR3 DNA is TGTGCCAGCTCACCAGGGGTGGGTGAAAAACTGTTTTTT. Its translation: CASSPGVGEKLFF.